This T cell receptor beta chain was captured by sequencing in a study of a mutant IDH1 vaccine in newly diagnosed glioma. Study overall: Vaccination was launched 4-6 weeks after radiotherapy alone, or with temozolomide cycles. V12 took place at week 35, and V13 at week 47.

CDR1 is LGHNA and CDR2 is YNFKEQ in the germline V gene. V dropped 1 base and J dropped 1 base, with 9 bases sitting between them. The CDR3 is made up of 15 amino acids. With respect to this clone: What it binds is unknown.

Sequenced by immunoSEQ multiplex PCR; TCRdb stores in-frame clones only, minus some. The profile shows roughly 60,000 clones, roughly 76% of them singletons. Time point noted: week 35, safety follow-up. A single vaccine dose contained 300 ug of mutant IDH1 20-mer peptide, and topical imiquimod was used with it. This sequence was found in a man aged 35 to 55 with glioma. Here the sequenced sample was PBMCs, taken from a glioma patient whose treatment included an IDH1 peptide vaccine. The chain uses TRBV4-2 and TRBJ2-3; D is uncertain. CDR3 bases: TGTGCCAGCAGCCAAGCCTCAAGAGGCACAGATACGCAGTATTTT. This sequence encodes CASSQASRGTDTQYF.